This T cell receptor (beta chain) was obtained from a study of Ad26.COV2.S vaccination and SARS-CoV-2 variants. Study-level background: Ad26.COV2.S was injected intramuscularly once or twice, 56 days apart. General study points: Estimates derived from TCR breadth and depth analyses may have underestimated total T cell responses.

The CDR3 is 16 residues long. The germline V and J ends were trimmed by 2 bases and 0 bases, with 13 bases remaining between them. The germline CDR1 and CDR2 sequences are SGHRS and YFSETQ. Turning to this clone: Its antigen is as yet unknown.

Specified treatment: some 20 received Ad26.COV2.S at low or high dose, single or two shots; about five received placebo; per-sample allocation not given. On day 63 after the first injection, vaccine and placebo recipients gave samples. At a Boston site, the person donating was an adult of 18-55 years. Produced via immunoSEQ multiplex PCR; TCRdb's table is partial and in-frame only. The sample consists of 500,000 or so clones, about 91% of them appearing once. The gene calls are TRBV5-1 and TRBJ2-3; D not resolved. Sample: peripheral blood, taken in a trial of Ad26.COV2.S vaccine versus placebo. The TCR sequence derives from a person between 18 and 65 years old who received the Ad26.COV2.S COVID-19 vaccine or a placebo. CDR3 bases: TGCGCCAGCAGCTTCAGGAGTCAACCTAGCACAGATACGCAGTATTTT. Its translation is CASSFRSQPSTDTQYF.